This T cell receptor beta chain was observed in a study of Graves' ophthalmopathy and Graves' hyperthyroidism. For the study at large: Untreated patients at initial diagnosis provided peripheral blood.

V shed 5 bases and J 9 bases; nucleotides not matched to a gene: 6. The CDR3 totals 14 residues. Germline CDR1 and CDR2: SEHNR and FQNEAQ (reference sequence). This clonotype was observed a few times. Its antigen is currently unknown. Findings and limits, study-wide: Ophthalmopathy progression was predicted by the model at about 69% sensitivity and 72.22% specificity.

Clinical symptoms, serum thyroxine, TRAb, thyroid ultrasound and orbital computed tomography were relied on for diagnosis. The PBMCs were taken from 10 ml of fresh peripheral blood. From RNA, the CDR3 regions of TCR beta chains were amplified and sequenced. Following a first-round RT-PCR that used HTBI primers, a second-round multiplex PCR was carried out. A single record per CDR3 protein comes from TCRdb applying MiXCR to the multiplex PCR reads. The top ten clones hold less than 60% of a sample with about 240,000 distinct CDR3 sequences, 45% of them seen once. This sequence originates from an adult man with Graves' ophthalmopathy. The chain joins TRBV7-9 to TRBJ1-6; 8 nucleotides line up with TRBD1. The sample consisted of peripheral blood. CDR3 bases: TGTGCCAGCAGCCTGACAGGGGCCGTTTCACCCCTCCACTTT. The encoded protein is CASSLTGAVSPLHF.